The sequence of this TCR beta chain was determined in a study of T cell repertoires in cytomegalovirus infection. Overall study context: The authors used CMV epitopes that were HLA-C-restricted (recently identified) and HLA-B-restricted (well studied). Public TCR beta signature analysis indicated the presence of both CMV infection and matching HLA type. Study results and caveats: HLA-C-restricted CMV-specific TCR beta clonotypes were dominant in the ex vivo response.

This clonotype has only a few counts. Its target is unknown. One entry per CDR3 protein results from TCRdb running MiXCR on the reads. The top ten hold around 48% of the sample, which has some 560,000 distinct CDR3 sequences, 40% seen once. The CDR3 runs to 13 residues. The germline V and J ends were trimmed by 0 bases and 12 bases, with 11 bases remaining between them. This specimen was cultured PBMCs, taken from culture after CMV antigen stimulation. The receptor was isolated from a human donor in good health (CMV status not recorded). Some clones in this sample may be carry-over from other donors' samples. J is TRBJ1-4 and V is TRBV12-3 or TRBV12-4, with no clear D. The CDR3 reads CASSLASGEELFF. CDR3 sequence (DNA): TGTGCCAGCAGTTTAGCCTCTGGTGAGGAACTGTTTTTT.